This passage covers 25 T cell receptor beta chains from one sample sequenced in a study of T cell responses to AZD1222 COVID-19 vaccine. TCRdb keeps only in-frame clones here, not all; method: immunoSEQ multiplex PCR. The sample consists of approximately 190,000 clones, around 93% of them appearing once. The sequenced sample was peripheral blood, obtained on day 0 of AZD1222 vaccination. The receptor source for this set is an adult in good health.

The genes are TRBV5-4 and TRBJ2-6, with 13 bases identical to TRBD2. The V and J ends lost 3 bases and 2 bases, in that order; junction bases with no gene match: 8. This CDR3 has 19 residues. CDR1 is SGHNT and CDR2 is YYREEE in the germline V gene (reference sequence). CDR3 in DNA: TGTGCCAGCAGCTCAACCGGGACTAGCGGGATAGCTGGGGCCAACGTCCTGACTTTC. This codes for CASSSTGTSGIAGANVLTF.

The rearrangement uses TRBV24-1 and TRBJ1-1; the D gene is possibly TRBD1 (5 bases). The CDR3 runs 14 residues. Trimming cost V 0 bases and J 4 bases, with 8 bases left between them. Germline assignment: CDR1 KGHDR and CDR2 SFDVKD. Here the CDR3 reads CATSDLGGGTEAFF. In nucleotides, the CDR3 is TGTGCCACCAGTGATTTGGGGGGGGGCACTGAAGCTTTCTTT.

Details on this clone: Other DNA sequences of this sample code for an identical CDR3. The J gene is TRBJ2-3, the V gene TRBV5-1, with D maybe TRBD2 (5 bases). Germline V lookup: CDR1 SGHRS, CDR2 YFSETQ. The V gene lost 0 bases and the J gene lost 1 base, with 9 bases spanning the gap. The CDR3 loop spans 15 amino acids. CDR3 sequence: CASSLASRGTDTQYF. Written as DNA, the CDR3 is TGCGCCAGCAGCTTGGCTAGCAGAGGCACAGATACGCAGTATTTT.

The rearrangement uses TRBV24-1 and TRBJ2-2; 8 bases agree with TRBD1. CDR3 length equals 17 residues. CDR1 and CDR2 from the germline V gene are KGHDR and SFDVKD. Germline trimming cut 0 bases from V and 6 bases from J; bases unmatched to any gene: 8. The CDR3 nucleotides read TGTGCCACCAGTGATTTGTTTGCAGGGGGCGAGGCCGGGGAGCTGTTTTTT. This encodes CATSDLFAGGEAGELFF.

The chain has TRBV11-2 and TRBJ1-2; a weak D match, TRBD1 (6 bases). The CDR3 loop spans 13 amino acids. The V end lost 4 bases, the J end lost 7 bases, and 13 bases lay between the germline ends. In germline, CDR1 is SGHAT, CDR2 FQNNGV. CDR3 in DNA: TGTGCCAGCAGCTCCGGGGGCAGGCCTGGCTACACCTTC. This gives the protein CASSSGGRPGYTF.

This clone appeared a single time. The rearrangement joins TRBV30 to TRBJ2-2, with TRBD1 matching 7 bases. Germline loops: CDR1 GTSNPN, CDR2 SVGIG (reference sequence). Unmatched junction bases numbered 8, after V lost 7 bases and J lost 3 bases. This CDR3 has 14 residues. CDR3 amino acids: CASTRGQDTGELFF. DNA for the CDR3: TGTGCCTCTACAAGGGGGCAGGACACCGGGGAGCTGTTTTTT. Together with reference TRBV30 and TRBJ2-2, the CDR3 gives the full variable domain: SQTIHQWPATLVQPVGSPLSLECTVEGTSNPNLYWYRQAAGRGLQLLFYSVGIGQISSEVPQNLSASRPQDRQFILSSKKLLLSDSGFYLCASTRGQDTGELFFGEGSRLTVL.

The V call is TRBV6-5, the J call TRBJ2-7; 9 nucleotides line up with TRBD1. This CDR3 comprises 12 residues. The germline gives CDR1 MNHEY, CDR2 SVGAGI. Losses at the gene ends were 11 bases for V and 3 bases for J; bases not matched to a gene: 5. In nucleotides, the CDR3 is TGTGCCGGGGGGACAGGGATCTACGAGCAGTACTTC. This translates into CAGGTGIYEQYF.

The rearrangement links TRBV5-1 to TRBJ2-5, with a weak D call TRBD2 (6 bases). The germline gives CDR1 SGHRS, CDR2 YFSETQ. Trimming pared 4 bases from V and 2 bases from J, leaving 9 bases between. This CDR3 comprises 13 residues. The CDR3 coding sequence is TGCGCCAGCAGCCGGAGCGGGCAAGAGACCCAGTACTTC. Protein product: CASSRSGQETQYF.

The count of this clone is one. Written as DNA, the CDR3 is TGTGCCAGCAGCGTAGCATTAGATACCCACTATGGCTACACCTTC. Protein sequence: CASSVALDTHYGYTF. The chain is built from TRBV9 and TRBJ1-2; no clear D. The germline CDR1 and CDR2 sequences are SGDLS and YYNGEE. V dropped 0 bases and J dropped 3 bases, with 12 bases sitting between them. This CDR3 region has 15 residues.

The V gene is TRBV19, the J gene TRBJ2-6, with D unresolved. The CDR3 totals 13 residues. Trimming removed 8 bases from V and 0 bases from J, with 5 bases in between. Germline V lookup: CDR1 LNHDA, CDR2 SQIVND (reference sequence). CDR3 nucleotides: TGTGCCAGTGCCAGCTCTGGGGCCAACGTCCTGACTTTC. Protein product: CASASSGANVLTF.

V gene TRBV6-1 combines with J gene TRBJ2-5; 11 nucleotides line up with TRBD2. The CDR3 sequence is 18 residues long. CDR1 is MNHNS and CDR2 is SASEGT in the germline V gene. Losses at the gene ends were 1 base for V and 4 bases for J; bases not matched to a gene: 11. The DNA for the CDR3 is TGTGCCAGCAGTGAAGTGCTCCTCTTAGCGGGAGGGGGAGAGACCCAGTACTTC. As protein: CASSEVLLLAGGGETQYF.

This clone appeared once. V gene TRBV5-1 combines with J gene TRBJ2-5; 7 bases agree with TRBD2. CDR1 and CDR2 (germline): SGHRS, YFSETQ. The CDR3 consists of 14 residues. The V segment lost 0 bases and the J segment 1 base; nucleotides outside the gene matches: 0. CDR3 region: CASSLAGGQETQYF. CDR3 sequence (DNA): TGCGCCAGCAGCTTGGCGGGGGGCCAAGAGACCCAGTACTTC.

The chain is built from TRBV2 and TRBJ1-2; 7 bases align to TRBD1. The V segment lost 4 bases and the J segment 8 bases; nucleotides outside the gene matches: 7. The germline gives CDR1 SNHLY, CDR2 FYNNEI. This CDR3 contains 13 residues. For the CDR3, the DNA is TGTGCCAGCAGTGTTACAGGGGCGGAGGGCTACACCTTC. Its protein product is CASSVTGAEGYTF.

The CDR3 region has the DNA TGCGCCAGCAGCCAGCCCACAGGGCCTGAAGCTTTCTTT. This sequence encodes CASSQPTGPEAFF. The V and J genes are TRBV4-1 and TRBJ1-1; TRBD1 might be the D (6 bases). Germline V gene data show CDR1 as MGHRA and CDR2 as YSYEKL. V was trimmed by 3 bases and J by 6 bases, leaving 11 bases between them. The CDR3 consists of 13 residues.

The chain links TRBV3-1 (or the pseudogene TRBV3-2) to TRBJ2-7; possible D gene TRBD2, 6 bases. The germline V and J ends were trimmed by 4 bases and 7 bases, with 17 bases remaining between them. Germline V lookup: CDR1 LGHDT, CDR2 YNNKEL (reference sequence). This CDR3 is 14 amino acids long. The CDR3 protein is CASSPSGGFGEQYF. For the CDR3, the DNA is TGTGCCAGCAGCCCGTCTGGAGGGTTTGGGGAGCAGTACTTC.

The gene calls are TRBV21-1 and TRBJ2-3; whether TRBD1, the table's D call, matches the DNA was not checked. TRBV21-1 constitutes a pseudogene. The CDR3 is made up of 15 amino acids. The CDR3 nucleotides are TGTGCCAGCAGCAAAGAGGCCAGGGTCTTGGATACGCAGTATTTT. Residues: CASSKEARVLDTQYF.

This clone occurred once. V usage is TRBV11-2 and J usage is TRBJ2-7; either TRBD1 or TRBD2 may supply D (5 bases each). The CDR3 has 16 residues. V lost 5 bases and J 0 bases, leaving 17 bases between the germline ends. Germline CDR1 SGHAT, CDR2 FQNNGV. In DNA form, the CDR3 reads TGTGCCAGCAGCCCCGAGTGGGGGAAGAGCTCCTACGAGCAGTACTTC. Translation gives CASSPEWGKSSYEQYF.

The chain has TRBV7-2 and TRBJ1-5, with 7 bases matching TRBD1. This CDR3 comprises 14 residues. CDR1 is SGHTA and CDR2 is FQGNSA in the germline V gene. The V and J ends lost 5 bases and 8 bases, in that order; junction bases with no gene match: 9. The CDR3 spells CASSTRQGREPQHF. DNA for the CDR3: TGTGCCAGCAGCACACGACAGGGTAGGGAGCCCCAGCATTTT.

The chain couples TRBV19 to TRBJ1-1; no firm D call. V lost 1 base to trimming and J lost 0 bases, with 9 bases between them. This CDR3 contains 15 residues. Germline values: CDR1 LNHDA, CDR2 SQIVND (reference sequence). CDR3 sequence reads: CASSIAGRMNTEAFF. CDR3 bases: TGTGCCAGTAGTATAGCCGGACGGATGAACACTGAAGCTTTCTTT.

The V gene is TRBV5-1, the J gene TRBJ2-1; D remains unclear. The germline gives CDR1 SGHRS, CDR2 YFSETQ. The CDR3 runs 11 residues. V dropped 4 bases and J dropped 8 bases, with 7 bases sitting between them. This chain's CDR3 is CASSPAYEQFF. CDR3 bases: TGCGCCAGCAGCCCGGCCTATGAGCAGTTCTTC.

This chain uses TRBV19 with TRBJ1-2; 8 bases line up with TRBD1. The CDR3 loop spans 15 amino acids. Germline trimming cut 1 base from V and 5 bases from J; bases unmatched to any gene: 6. Germline CDR1 is LNHDA and CDR2 is SQIVND (reference sequence). CDR3 nucleotide sequence: TGTGCCAGTAGTATAGGTGGACAGGGCTCGTATGGCTACACCTTC. Protein: CASSIGGQGSYGYTF.

V and J are TRBV19 and TRBJ2-5; 9 nucleotides align to TRBD1. The CDR3 has 16 residues. CDR1 and CDR2 from the germline V gene are LNHDA and SQIVND (reference sequence). Germline trimming cut 5 bases from V and 1 base from J; bases unmatched to any gene: 8. CDR3 residues: CASSPRDRVIQETQYF. The CDR3 coding sequence is TGTGCCAGTAGTCCCCGGGACAGGGTTATCCAAGAGACCCAGTACTTC.

The chain links TRBV28 to TRBJ1-5; unclear D gene. Germline lookup yields CDR1 MDHEN and CDR2 SYDVKM. The CDR3 is 13 amino acids. V lost 6 bases and J 0 bases, leaving 6 bases between the germline ends. For the CDR3, the DNA is TGTGCCAGCAGCCCTTATAGCAATCAGCCCCAGCATTTT. This codes for CASSPYSNQPQHF.

In its sample, this clone ranks as medium-sized. The chain couples TRBV4-2 to TRBJ1-1; no definite D call. This CDR3 has 13 amino acids. CDR1 and CDR2 from the germline V gene are LGHNA and YNFKEQ. V was clipped by 4 bases and J by 1 base, with 7 bases between them. CDR3 in amino acids: CASSPTENTEAFF. The CDR3 DNA follows: TGTGCCAGCAGCCCAACAGAGAACACTGAAGCTTTCTTT.

The chain joins TRBV2 to TRBJ1-5; 9 bases fit TRBD1. Germline V lookup: CDR1 SNHLY, CDR2 FYNNEI. The CDR3 has 13 amino acids. J was trimmed by 5 bases and V by 6 bases; bases with no gene match: 2. The CDR3 loop is CASRRQGDQPQHF. The DNA of the CDR3 is TGTGCCAGCAGGAGACAGGGGGATCAGCCCCAGCATTTT.